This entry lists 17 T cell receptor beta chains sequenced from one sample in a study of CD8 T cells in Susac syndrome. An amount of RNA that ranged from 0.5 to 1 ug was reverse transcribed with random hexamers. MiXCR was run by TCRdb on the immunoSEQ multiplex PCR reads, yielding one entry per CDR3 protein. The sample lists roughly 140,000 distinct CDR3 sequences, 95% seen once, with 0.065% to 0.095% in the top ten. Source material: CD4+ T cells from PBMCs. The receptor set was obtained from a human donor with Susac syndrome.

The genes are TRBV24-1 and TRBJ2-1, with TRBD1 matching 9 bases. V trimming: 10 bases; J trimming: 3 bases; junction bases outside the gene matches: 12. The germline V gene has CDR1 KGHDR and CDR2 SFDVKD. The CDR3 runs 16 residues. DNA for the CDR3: TGTGCCACTCAGCTCTCCGGGACAGGGCTCTACAATGAGCAGTTCTTC. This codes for CATQLSGTGLYNEQFF.

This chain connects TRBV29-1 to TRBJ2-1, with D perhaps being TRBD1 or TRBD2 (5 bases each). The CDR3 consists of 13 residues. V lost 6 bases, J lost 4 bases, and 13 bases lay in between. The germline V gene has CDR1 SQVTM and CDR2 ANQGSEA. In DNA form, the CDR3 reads TGCAGCGTCCGGGACCTTAGATACAATGAGCAGTTCTTC. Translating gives CSVRDLRYNEQFF.

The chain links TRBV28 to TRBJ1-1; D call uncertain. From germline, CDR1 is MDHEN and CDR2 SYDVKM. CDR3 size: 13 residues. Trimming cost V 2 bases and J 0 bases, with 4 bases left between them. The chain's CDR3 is CASSLPLNTEAFF. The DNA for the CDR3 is TGTGCCAGCAGTTTACCTCTGAACACTGAAGCTTTCTTT.

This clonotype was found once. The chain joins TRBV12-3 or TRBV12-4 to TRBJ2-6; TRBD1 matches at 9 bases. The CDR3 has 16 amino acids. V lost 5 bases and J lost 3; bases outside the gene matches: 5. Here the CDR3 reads CASSATGGSGANVLTF. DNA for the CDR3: TGTGCCAGCAGTGCAACAGGGGGCAGTGGGGCCAACGTCCTGACTTTC.

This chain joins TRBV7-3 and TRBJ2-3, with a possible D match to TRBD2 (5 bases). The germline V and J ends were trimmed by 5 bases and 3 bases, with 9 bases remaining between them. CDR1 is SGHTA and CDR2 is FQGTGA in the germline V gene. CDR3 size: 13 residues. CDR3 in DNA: TGTGCCAGCAGCACTAGTGTGACAGATACGCAGTATTTT. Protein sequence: CASSTSVTDTQYF.

The CDR3 region has the DNA TGCAGTGCTAGAGGTCTAGCGGGCACCAATGAGCAGTTCTTC. Its protein is CSARGLAGTNEQFF. The genes are TRBV20-1 and TRBJ2-1; 8 nucleotides match TRBD2. The CDR3 has 14 residues. J lost 6 bases, V lost 1 base, and 5 bases had no gene match. Germline values: CDR1 DFQATT, CDR2 SNEGSKA (reference sequence).

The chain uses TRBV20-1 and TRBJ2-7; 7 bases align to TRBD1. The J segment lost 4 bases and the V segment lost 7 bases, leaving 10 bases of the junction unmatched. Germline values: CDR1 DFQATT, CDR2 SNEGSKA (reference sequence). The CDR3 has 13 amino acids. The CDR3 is CSGVRQGMYEQYF. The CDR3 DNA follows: TGCAGTGGGGTCCGACAGGGAATGTACGAGCAGTACTTC.

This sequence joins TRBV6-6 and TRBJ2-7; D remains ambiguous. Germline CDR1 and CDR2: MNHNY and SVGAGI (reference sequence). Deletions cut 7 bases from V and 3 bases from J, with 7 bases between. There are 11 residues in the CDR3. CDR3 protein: CASKDVYEQYF. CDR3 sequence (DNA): TGTGCCAGCAAGGACGTCTACGAGCAGTACTTC.

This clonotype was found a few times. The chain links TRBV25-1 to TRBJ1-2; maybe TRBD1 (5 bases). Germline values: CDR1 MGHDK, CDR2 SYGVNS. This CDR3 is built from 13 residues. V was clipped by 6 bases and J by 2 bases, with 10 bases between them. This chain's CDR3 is CASSLGANYGYTF. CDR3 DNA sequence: TGTGCCAGCAGCCTCGGGGCCAACTATGGCTACACCTTC.

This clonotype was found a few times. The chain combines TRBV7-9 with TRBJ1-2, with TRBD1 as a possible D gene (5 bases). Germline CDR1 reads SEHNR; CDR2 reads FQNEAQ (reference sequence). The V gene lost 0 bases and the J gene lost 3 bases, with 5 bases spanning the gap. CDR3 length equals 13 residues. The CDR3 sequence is CASSLAGDYGYTF. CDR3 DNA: TGTGCCAGCAGCTTAGCAGGGGACTATGGCTACACCTTC.

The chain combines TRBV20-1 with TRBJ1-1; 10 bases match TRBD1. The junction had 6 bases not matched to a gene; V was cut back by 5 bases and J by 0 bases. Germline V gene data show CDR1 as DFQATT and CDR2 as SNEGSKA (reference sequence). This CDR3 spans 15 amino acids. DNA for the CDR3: TGCAGTGCTGGACAGGGGGATGGGATGAACACTGAAGCTTTCTTT. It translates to CSAGQGDGMNTEAFF.

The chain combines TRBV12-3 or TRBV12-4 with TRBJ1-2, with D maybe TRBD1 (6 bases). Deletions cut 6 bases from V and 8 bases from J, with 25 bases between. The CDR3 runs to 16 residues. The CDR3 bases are TGTGCCAGCAGACTATTTAGAAACAGGGACGGTCGCGGCTACACCTTC. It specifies CASRLFRNRDGRGYTF.

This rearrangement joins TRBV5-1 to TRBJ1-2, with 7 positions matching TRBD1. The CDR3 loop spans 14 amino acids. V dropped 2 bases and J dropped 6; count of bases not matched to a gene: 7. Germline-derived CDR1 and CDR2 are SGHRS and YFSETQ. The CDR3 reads CASSFSTGEDGYTF. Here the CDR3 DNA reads TGCGCCAGCAGCTTCTCCACAGGGGAGGATGGCTACACCTTC.

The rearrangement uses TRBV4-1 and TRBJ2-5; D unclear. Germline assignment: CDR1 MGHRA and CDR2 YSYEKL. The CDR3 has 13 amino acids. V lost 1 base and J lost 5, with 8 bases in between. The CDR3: CASSQVVRETQYF. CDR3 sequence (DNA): TGCGCCAGCAGCCAAGTCGTACGGGAGACCCAGTACTTC.

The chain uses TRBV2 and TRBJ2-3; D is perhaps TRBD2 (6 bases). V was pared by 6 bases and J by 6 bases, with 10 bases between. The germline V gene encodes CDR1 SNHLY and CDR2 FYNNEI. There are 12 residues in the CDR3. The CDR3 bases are TGTGCCAGCAGCTCTCGGGGGGATACGCAGTATTTT. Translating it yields CASSSRGDTQYF.

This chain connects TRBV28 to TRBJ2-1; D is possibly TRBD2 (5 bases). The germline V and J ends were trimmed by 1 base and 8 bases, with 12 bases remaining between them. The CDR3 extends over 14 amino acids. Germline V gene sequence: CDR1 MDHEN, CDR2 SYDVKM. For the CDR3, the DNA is TGTGCCAGCAGTTTATTAGCTAGCTTGGATGAGCAGTTCTTC. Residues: CASSLLASLDEQFF.

CDR3 in amino acids: CSARDPTGGGGTGELFF. The CDR3 DNA is TGCAGTGCTAGAGATCCGACAGGGGGCGGGGGCACCGGGGAGCTGTTTTTT. The chain couples TRBV20-1 to TRBJ2-2, with 10 nucleotides matching TRBD1. Trimming took 0 bases from V and 4 from J; bases not matched to a gene: 8. The germline V gene has CDR1 DFQATT and CDR2 SNEGSKA (reference sequence). The CDR3 is 17 amino acids.